Each of the 9 T cell receptor beta chains below was sequenced from the same sample in a study of metastatic and nonmetastatic thyroid tumors. TCRdb used MiXCR to call clones anew from the PCR reads. The sample shows 85,000 to 100,000 clones, roughly an eighth of them seen only once. Nobody among the patients had been given any treatment before thyroid surgery. The sample comprised blood. The origin of the receptors is a female donor with papillary thyroid cancer or a benign thyroid nodule (not recorded which). Some clones in this sample may be carry-over from other donors' samples.

This clone appeared many times. The sample carries other DNA sequences with the same CDR3. This sequence joins TRBV19 and TRBJ2-7, with TRBD2 as a possible D gene (6 bases). Germline assignment: CDR1 LNHDA and CDR2 SQIVND (reference sequence). The V gene lost 6 bases and the J gene lost 2 bases, with 17 bases spanning the gap. The CDR3 contains 15 residues. CDR3 nucleotides: TGTGCCAGTAGCCCAAACCGGGACTTAGCCTACGAGCAGTACTTC. Protein: CASSPNRDLAYEQYF.

A word on this clone: A much bigger clone sits one base away, suggesting this may be a read error. The gene calls are TRBV5-4 and TRBJ2-5; weak D call: TRBD1 (6 bases). CDR3 length equals 14 residues. Germline lookup yields CDR1 SGHNT and CDR2 YYREEE (reference sequence). As DNA, the CDR3 is TGTACCAGCAGCCCCGGACAGAGACAAGAGACCCAGTACTTC. The encoded protein is CTSSPGQRQETQYF. The variable domain in full, with the rest retrieved from reference TRBV5-4 and TRBJ2-5, is ETGVTQSPTHLIKTRGQQVTLRCSSQSGHNTVSWYQQALGQGPQFIFQYYREEENGRGNFPPRFSGLQFPNYSSELNVNALELDDSALYLCTSSPGQRQETQYFGPGTRLLVL.

This clone was picked up a small number of times. Other DNA sequences in the sample encode the same CDR3. This sequence joins TRBV6-1 and TRBJ2-2; 11 positions match TRBD2. The CDR3 has 16 residues. V was clipped by 5 bases and J by 15 bases; unmatched bases: 17. Looked up from germline, CDR1 is MNHNS and CDR2 is SASEGT. The CDR3: CASSPRLAGHTGELFF. The CDR3 bases are TGTGCCAGCAGTCCGAGACTAGCGGGGCACACCGGTGAGTTGTTTTTT.

This clone has ten or more counts. The chain uses TRBV19 and TRBJ2-2; D is perhaps TRBD1 (7 bases). V lost 6 bases to trimming and J lost 2 bases, with 13 bases between them. This CDR3 contains 15 residues. The germline gives CDR1 LNHDA, CDR2 SQIVND (reference sequence). CDR3 in amino acids: CASRRDRLNTGELFF. CDR3 sequence (DNA): TGTGCCAGTAGGCGGGACAGATTAAACACCGGGGAGCTGTTTTTT.

This clone was recorded at least ten times. The V gene is TRBV19, the J gene TRBJ1-2, with 7 bases aligning to TRBD1. V was pared by 6 bases and J by 3 bases, with 4 bases of the junction left unmatched. The germline CDR1 and CDR2 sequences are LNHDA and SQIVND (reference sequence). The CDR3 loop spans 13 amino acids. As DNA, the CDR3 is TGTGCCAGTAGCGCCGACAGGGACTATGGCTACACCTTC. As protein: CASSADRDYGYTF.

This clone occurred many times. This sequence joins TRBV5-1 and TRBJ2-5, with a tentative D call TRBD2 (6 bases). From germline, CDR1 is SGHRS and CDR2 YFSETQ. The CDR3 extends over 13 amino acids. V was clipped by 4 bases and J by 7 bases, with 14 bases between them. CDR3 loop: CASSPGPEGTQYF. DNA for the CDR3: TGCGCCAGCAGCCCTGGGCCGGAGGGGACCCAGTACTTC.

To note about this clone: A much larger clone differs from this one at a single base, so this may be a read error. Other nucleotide sequences from this sample produce the same CDR3. This chain joins TRBV19 and TRBJ2-5, with a possible D match to TRBD2 (6 bases). CDR1 and CDR2 (germline): LNHDA, SQIVND (reference sequence). The CDR3 has 15 residues. Trimming took 7 bases from V and 5 from J, leaving 20 bases between them. Written as DNA, the CDR3 is TGTGCCAGTACCGGGGCGGGACTTCTGGGGGAGACCCAGTACTTC. Protein product: CASTGAGLLGETQYF. Using reference TRBV19 and TRBJ2-5 for the parts outside the CDR3, the full variable domain is DGGITQSPKYLFRKEGQNVTLSCEQNLNHDAMYWYRQDPGQGLRLIYYSQIVNDFQKGDIAEGYSVSREKKESFPLTVTSAQKNPTAFYLCASTGAGLLGETQYFGPGTRLLVL.

There are many counts of this clone. This chain uses TRBV9 with TRBJ1-5, with TRBD1 matching over 7 bases. V shed 5 bases and J 2 bases; nucleotides not matched to a gene: 7. Per germline, CDR1 SGDLS and CDR2 YYNGEE. This CDR3 spans 15 amino acids. CDR3 sequence (DNA): TGTGCCAGCAGAACAGACAGGGAAGGCAATCAGCCCCAGCATTTT. Translation: CASRTDREGNQPQHF. Variable domain in full (rest from reference TRBV9 and TRBJ1-5): DSGVTQTPKHLITATGQRVTLRCSPRSGDLSVYWYQQSLDQGLQFLIQYYNGEERAKGNILERFSAQQFPDLHSELNLSSLELGDSALYFCASRTDREGNQPQHFGDGTRLSIL.

Ten or more counts support this clone. The V call is TRBV3-1, the J call TRBJ1-5; D unclear. Germline V lookup: CDR1 LGHDT, CDR2 YNNKEL (reference sequence). CDR3 length equals 13 residues. The ends were cut back, 10 bases at V and 7 bases at J, with 17 bases in the middle. As DNA, the CDR3 is TGTGCCACCCCCCAAGGGCATAGACAGCCCCAGCATTTT. Its protein is CATPQGHRQPQHF.